Included here is one T cell receptor (beta chain) sequence, with context. This entry belongs to a study of shared clonotypes between healthy human individuals. Germline CDR1 is MGHRA and CDR2 is YSYEKL. Trimming pared 1 base from V and 0 bases from J, leaving 13 bases between. The CDR3 totals 17 residues. Produced via immunoSEQ multiplex PCR; TCRdb's table is partial and in-frame only. The sample holds about 1 million clones, 60% to 80% seen once. The sequenced material came from memory CD4+ T cells sorted from blood. As for subset: CD45RA-negative fraction. This chain uses TRBV4-1 with TRBJ1-3; D call uncertain. The sequence came from a young man in good health. The CDR3 spells CASSQGWQDRSGNTIYF. The CDR3 DNA follows: TGCGCCAGCAGCCAAGGTTGGCAGGACCGCTCTGGAAACACCATATATTTT.